Listed below are T cell receptor beta chains from one sample, sequenced in a study of Ad26.COV2.S vaccination and SARS-CoV-2 variants. The data were produced by immunoSEQ multiplex PCR, yet TCRdb's version contains in-frame clones alone and is incomplete. The table includes around 320,000 clones, about 86% detected once. Sequenced here: peripheral blood, sampled in a trial of Ad26.COV2.S vaccine versus placebo. These receptors all stem from a person between 18 and 60 years old who received the Ad26.COV2.S COVID-19 vaccine or a placebo. Both conserved end residues are part of each CDR3. D genes are given only for firm matches. Some rows mark clone size as missing; the rest say once, few, many or name a class of expanded clone.

J gene | D gene | V gene | clone size | CDR3 DNA | CDR3 protein
TRBJ1-2 | - | TRBV21-1 | - | TGTGCCAGCACGTCATTAGCCGATGGGAACTATGGCTACACCTTC | CASTSLADGNYGYTF
TRBJ2-5 | - | TRBV6-2/TRBV6-3 | - | TGTGCCAGCAGTTACTCCTTGGGGTCCGCGGGACTCCCCAGGGAGACCCAGTACTTC | CASSYSLGSAGLPRETQYF
TRBJ1-2 | - | TRBV5-6 | - | TGTGCCAGCAGCTTGGCCCACCCCGGGCCTCACTATGGCTACACCTTC | CASSLAHPGPHYGYTF
TRBJ1-1 | - | TRBV28 | - | TGTGCCAGCAGTTCGACAGCGAGCGGCCGAGCTTTCTTT | CASSSTASGRAFF
TRBJ2-5 | - | TRBV4-3 | - | TGCGCCAGCAGCCAAGATTGGCGCTTGCAAGAGACCCAGTACTTC | CASSQDWRLQETQYF
TRBJ2-7 | - | TRBV7-8 | - | TGTGCCAGCAGCCAGGTCTTCTACGAGCAGTACTTC | CASSQVFYEQYF
TRBJ2-1 | - | TRBV27 | - | TGTGCCAGCAGTCTACAGGGGGGGGTTTACAATGAGCAGTTCTTC | CASSLQGGVYNEQFF
TRBJ1-1 | - | TRBV4-2 | - | TGTGCCAGCAGCCAAGATCGCATCATGAACACTGAAGCTTTCTTT | CASSQDRIMNTEAFF
TRBJ1-5 | - | TRBV7-9 | - | TGTGCCAGCAGCCTTACTAGCAATCAGCCCCAGCATTTT | CASSLTSNQPQHF
TRBJ2-1 | - | TRBV30 | - | TGTGCCTGGAGTGCATGGACAGAAAACTACAATGAGCAGTTCTTC | CAWSAWTENYNEQFF
TRBJ2-3 | TRBD2 | TRBV4-2 | - | TGTGCCAGCAGCCCAGTGGACCCTAGCGGGGGGGTGGATACGCAGTATTTT | CASSPVDPSGGVDTQYF
TRBJ2-3 | TRBD1 | TRBV7-2 | - | TGTGCCAGCAGCTTAGGTCCGGACAGGCGACCAGATACGCAGTATTTT | CASSLGPDRRPDTQYF
TRBJ2-2 | TRBD1 | TRBV19 | - | TGTGCCAGTGCACAGGGGTGGTTACGCACCGGGGAGCTGTTTTTT | CASAQGWLRTGELFF
TRBJ2-1 | - | TRBV6-2/TRBV6-3 | many | TGTGCCATCAGCTATCCCCCGGGGTCTGAGCAGTTCTTC | CAISYPPGSEQFF
TRBJ1-2 | - | TRBV9 | - | TGTGCCAGCAGCGTTATAACAGGCTATGGCTACACCTTC | CASSVITGYGYTF
TRBJ2-3 | TRBD1 | TRBV6-5 | - | TGTGCCGCCAGGGGGATTTGGCAAGATACGCAGTATTTT | CAARGIWQDTQYF
TRBJ2-2 | TRBD1 | TRBV14 | - | TGTGCCAGCAGCCGAGGGACAGTCCTTGGCGGGGAGCTGTTTTTT | CASSRGTVLGGELFF
TRBJ1-2 | TRBD1 | TRBV10-3 | once | TGTGCCACCGGGACAGCTTACATCAACTATGGCTACACCTTC | CATGTAYINYGYTF
TRBJ1-4 | - | TRBV28 | - | TGTGCCAGCAGCCTGCCCGCCGGGACAAGAAATGAAAAACTGTTTTTT | CASSLPAGTRNEKLFF
TRBJ1-5 | - | TRBV30 | - | TGTGCCTGGAGTGTGCATACAGGGTACCAGCCCCAGCATTTT | CAWSVHTGYQPQHF
TRBJ2-1 | TRBD2 | TRBV5-1 | - | TGCGCCAGCAGCCGGGGGGTCACCTACAATGAGCAGTTCTTC | CASSRGVTYNEQFF
TRBJ1-2 | - | TRBV12-3/TRBV12-4 | - | TGTGCCAGCAGTGCCTACTATGGCTACACCTTC | CASSAYYGYTF
TRBJ2-1 | TRBD2 | TRBV18 | once | TGTGCCAGCTCATCTCCGGGACTAGCGGGGGGGCATGAGCAGTTCTTC | CASSSPGLAGGHEQFF
TRBJ1-2 | TRBD1 | TRBV18 | - | TGTGCCAGCTCGCCGAATACCGGACAGGGGGCCTATGGCTACACCTTC | CASSPNTGQGAYGYTF
TRBJ2-7 | TRBD1 | TRBV15 | - | TGTGCCACCAGCATTCGGGAAGGGACAGCGAATCACTACGAGCAGTACTTC | CATSIREGTANHYEQYF
TRBJ2-3 | - | TRBV25-1 | - | TGTGCCAGCAGTGCTCAGGGCACAGATACGCAGTATTTT | CASSAQGTDTQYF
TRBJ2-7 | - | TRBV12-3/TRBV12-4 | - | TGTGCCAGCAGTAGACTGTCCTACGAGCAGTACTTC | CASSRLSYEQYF
TRBJ1-1 | TRBD1 | TRBV25-1 | - | TGTGCCAGCAGTGCACAGGGGCCAATGAACACTGAAGCTTTCTTT | CASSAQGPMNTEAFF
TRBJ1-1 | - | TRBV6-5 | few | TGTGCCAGCAGCGACTCCCAGTATGGGAACACTGAAGCTTTCTTT | CASSDSQYGNTEAFF
TRBJ2-1 | - | TRBV3-1/TRBV3-2 | - | TGTGCCAGCAGCCGACGAAGGGGGGCCTGGGATGAGCAGTTCTTC | CASSRRRGAWDEQFF
TRBJ1-1 | - | TRBV15 | - | TGTGCCACCAGCAGAGACCGGGGAAGGGTGGCTTTCTTT | CATSRDRGRVAFF
TRBJ1-1 | - | TRBV18 | - | TGTGCCAGCTCACCACCGGGGGGGAGGAACGCTGAAGCTTTCTTT | CASSPPGGRNAEAFF
TRBJ2-7 | - | TRBV19 | - | TGTGCCAGTAGTATACCGGGACATGGGGCCTACGAGCAGTACTTC | CASSIPGHGAYEQYF
TRBJ2-3 | TRBD1 | TRBV30 | - | TGTGCCTGGAGTGGGACAGGGGGCAAGGGAGATACGCAGTATTTT | CAWSGTGGKGDTQYF
TRBJ1-2 | - | TRBV30 | few | TGTGCCTGCCCCGGGACCGGTCGGGGCTATGGCTACACCTTC | CACPGTGRGYGYTF
TRBJ2-7 | - | TRBV9 | few | TGTGCCAGCAGCGAGGGGACGGGACACTTCTACGAGCAGTACTTC | CASSEGTGHFYEQYF
TRBJ1-3 | - | TRBV7-2 | - | TGTGCCAGCAGCTTAGTGGGGGGCGGCTCTGGAAACACCATATATTTT | CASSLVGGGSGNTIYF
TRBJ1-1 | TRBD1 | TRBV5-5 | few | TGTGCCAGCAGCTTACAGGGGGCCACTGAAGCTTTCTTT | CASSLQGATEAFF
TRBJ1-2 | - | TRBV4-2 | - | TGTGCCAGCAGCCAAGGACCAGGCGGTCTTCGTGGCTACACCTTC | CASSQGPGGLRGYTF
TRBJ2-7 | TRBD2 | TRBV7-2 | - | TGTGCCAGCAGCTCTGGACTAGCCTCAAGCGAGCAGTACTTC | CASSSGLASSEQYF
TRBJ2-1 | - | TRBV9 | - | TGTGCCAGCAGCGTAGGTACAGGAGGGTACAATGAGCAGTTCTTC | CASSVGTGGYNEQFF
TRBJ2-2 | - | TRBV10-2 | - | TGCGCCAGCAGCCTAACAAACACCGGGGAGCTGTTTTTT | CASSLTNTGELFF
TRBJ1-2 | - | TRBV2 | - | TGTGCCAGCAATGCTCCGGACGGAAACTATGGCTACACCTTC | CASNAPDGNYGYTF
TRBJ1-1 | TRBD1 | TRBV18 | - | TGTGCCAGCTCACCAACGACAGGGGTAGGGACTGAAGCTTTCTTT | CASSPTTGVGTEAFF
TRBJ1-4 | - | TRBV9 | few | TGTGCCAGCAGCGTAGGAGGTGTGGGGGTATATGAAAAACTGTTTTTT | CASSVGGVGVYEKLFF
TRBJ2-6 | - | TRBV19 | - | TGTGCCAGTGTTCCAGGGGCTGGGGCCAACGTCCTGACTTTC | CASVPGAGANVLTF